The 12 T cell receptor beta chains listed next were all sequenced from one sample in a study of radiotherapy plus CTLA-4 blockade in lung cancer. Profiled with immunoSEQ multiplex PCR; TCRdb holds only in-frame clones, not every one. Found here are some 46,000 clones, around 83% of them singletons; the top ten hold 2.5% to 4%. The sample here was peripheral blood, taken from a patient treated with radiotherapy plus ipilimumab. The receptors originated from a human donor with non-small cell lung cancer who had stable disease on radiotherapy plus ipilimumab.

This chain uses TRBV6-4 with TRBJ2-7; 8 bases fit TRBD2. Germline lookup yields CDR1 MRHNA and CDR2 SNTAGT. This CDR3 has 17 residues. Unmatched junction bases numbered 8, after V lost 0 bases and J lost 1 base. The DNA of the CDR3 is TGTGCCAGCAGTGACTCGAGGAGCGGGAGAAGGTCCTACGAGCAGTACTTC. Protein sequence: CASSDSRSGRRSYEQYF.

The rearrangement uses TRBV5-4 and TRBJ2-7; D might be TRBD1 (5 bases). CDR1 is SGHNT and CDR2 is YYREEE in the germline V gene (reference sequence). Deletions cut 0 bases from V and 3 bases from J, with 13 bases between. The CDR3 totals 15 residues. The CDR3 is CASSLDLGAVYEQYF. CDR3 bases: TGTGCCAGCAGCTTGGATTTAGGGGCAGTCTACGAGCAGTACTTC. Together with reference TRBV5-4 and TRBJ2-7, the CDR3 gives the full variable domain: ETGVTQSPTHLIKTRGQQVTLRCSSQSGHNTVSWYQQALGQGPQFIFQYYREEENGRGNFPPRFSGLQFPNYSSELNVNALELDDSALYLCASSLDLGAVYEQYFGPGTRLTVT.

The CDR3 DNA reads as TGTGCCAGCAGCCGGACTAGCGGGAGGGCCGGGGAGCAGTTCTTC. Its protein product is CASSRTSGRAGEQFF. The V gene is TRBV6-5, the J gene TRBJ2-1; 15 bases line up with TRBD2. The CDR3 sequence is 15 residues long. Germline CDR1 and CDR2: MNHEY and SVGAGI. With 6 bases clipped from V and 10 bases from J, the junction kept 7 bases outside the gene matches.

The chain couples TRBV7-9 to TRBJ2-1; the D is unclear. The CDR3 loop spans 16 amino acids. Trimming took 2 bases from V and 2 from J, leaving 13 bases between them. Germline V gene sequence: CDR1 SEHNR, CDR2 FQNEAQ (reference sequence). CDR3 residues: CASSLNPAAAYNEQFF. CDR3 nucleotides: TGTGCCAGCAGCTTAAATCCGGCGGCCGCCTACAATGAGCAGTTCTTC.

This chain connects TRBV9 to TRBJ2-1; 9 bases match TRBD1. The CDR3 has 20 amino acids. The germline CDR1 and CDR2 sequences are SGDLS and YYNGEE. After removal of 4 bases from V and 0 bases from J, the junction contained 17 bases not matched to a gene. The CDR3: CASSPLGAGTGKSSYNEQFF. The CDR3 coding sequence is TGTGCCAGCAGCCCCCTTGGAGCCGGGACAGGGAAAAGCTCCTACAATGAGCAGTTCTTC.

The chain couples TRBV30 to TRBJ2-4; 10 bases are a match to TRBD1. V shed 4 bases and J 6 bases; nucleotides not matched to a gene: 6. CDR1 GTSNPN and CDR2 SVGIG come from the germline V gene (reference sequence). The CDR3 sequence is 14 residues long. CDR3 region: CAWTTGGAGNIQYF. CDR3 coding DNA: TGTGCCTGGACGACAGGGGGCGCGGGAAACATTCAGTACTTC.

V is TRBV2 and J is TRBJ2-7; D is unclear. This CDR3 has 12 amino acids. Germline V CDR1 and CDR2: SNHLY, FYNNEI. V was cut by 7 bases and J by 2 bases, with 9 bases left in between. Here the CDR3 reads CASTGAAYEQYF. DNA of the CDR3: TGTGCCAGCACGGGTGCAGCCTACGAGCAGTACTTC.

The rearrangement joins TRBV27 to TRBJ2-7; D gene ambiguous. Trimming took 3 bases from V and 2 from J, leaving 8 bases between them. Germline V gene sequence: CDR1 MNHEY, CDR2 SMNVEV (reference sequence). There are 13 residues in the CDR3. DNA for the CDR3: TGTGCCAGCAGTTTTGCGCAAGCCTACGAGCAGTACTTC. It yields the protein CASSFAQAYEQYF.

The rearrangement joins TRBV11-1 to TRBJ2-5; 15 bases are a match to TRBD2. J was trimmed by 5 bases and V by 4 bases; bases with no gene match: 5. The CDR3 runs to 16 residues. CDR1 is SGHAT and CDR2 is FQDESV in the germline V gene (reference sequence). CDR3 loop: CASSSGTSGRLETQYF. The CDR3 DNA is TGTGCCAGCAGCTCCGGGACTAGCGGGAGGTTGGAGACCCAGTACTTC.

The chain combines TRBV9 with TRBJ2-3; the match to TRBD1 covers 7 bases. Germline V gene data show CDR1 as SGDLS and CDR2 as YYNGEE. The CDR3 consists of 15 residues. The V and J ends lost 3 bases and 5 bases, in that order; junction bases with no gene match: 9. The CDR3 DNA reads as TGTGCCAGCAGCGGTCACAGGGGATTGGAAGATACGCAGTATTTT. Translated: CASSGHRGLEDTQYF.

Here the CDR3 DNA reads TGTGCCAGCAGCCAGGGGGCGCGGAACGTCTGGGGCTACACCTTC. Protein product: CASSQGARNVWGYTF. This chain links TRBV14 with TRBJ1-2, with a possible D match to TRBD1 (6 bases). V lost 3 bases, J lost 8 bases, and 19 bases lay in between. Germline V gene lookup returns CDR1 SGHDN and CDR2 FVKESK. This CDR3 has 15 amino acids. Full variable domain (outside the CDR3, taken from reference TRBV14 and TRBJ1-2): EAGVTQFPSHSVIEKGQTVTLRCDPISGHDNLYWYRRVMGKEIKFLLHFVKESKQDESGMPNNRFLAERTGGTYSTLKVQPAELEDSGVYFCASSQGARNVWGYTFGSGTRLTVV.

The chain couples TRBV28 to TRBJ1-4, with D possibly TRBD1 on 5 matching bases. This CDR3 region has 14 residues. Germline CDR1 is MDHEN and CDR2 is SYDVKM. The germline V and J ends were trimmed by 5 bases and 6 bases, with 13 bases remaining between them. The CDR3 DNA reads TGTGCCAGCAGTCGCGGGGCGCGGGATGAAAAACTGTTTTTT. It specifies CASSRGARDEKLFF.